Below are 12 T cell receptor beta chains sequenced from a single sample in a study of T cell repertoires in cytomegalovirus infection. One entry per CDR3 protein, called by TCRdb with MiXCR from the reads. The sample shows under 350,000 distinct CDR3 sequences, 9.5% of them seen only once. The sample consisted of PBMCs. All receptors derive from a human donor in good health (CMV status not recorded). Some clones in this sample may be carry-over from other donors' samples.

This clonotype was found many times. This rearrangement joins TRBV10-2 to TRBJ2-5; 8 nucleotides align to TRBD2. The CDR3 totals 14 residues. V shed 3 bases, J shed 3 bases, and the junction held 3 bases outside the gene matches. Looked up from germline, CDR1 is WSHSY and CDR2 is SAAADI. The CDR3 reads CASSDNGREETQYF. The CDR3 DNA is TGCGCCAGCAGTGATAACGGGAGGGAAGAGACCCAGTACTTC.

The sample holds a few counts of this clonotype. The V call is TRBV20-1, the J call TRBJ2-5; TRBD2 matches 9 bases. V lost 3 bases, J lost 4 bases, and 3 bases stayed unmatched. The germline CDR1 and CDR2 sequences are DFQATT and SNEGSKA (reference sequence). The CDR3 is 13 amino acids. This chain's CDR3 is CSARATSGETQYF. In DNA, the CDR3 is TGCAGTGCTAGGGCGACTAGCGGAGAGACCCAGTACTTC.

As to this clonotype: Just one base apart from a much larger clone, this may be a read error. V usage is TRBV12-3 or TRBV12-4 and J usage is TRBJ1-4; D unresolved. The CDR3 contains 13 residues. This CDR3 is CASSFYTNGKLFF. CDR3 bases: TGTGCCAGCAGTTTTTATACTAATGGAAAACTGTTTTTT.

In this sample, this clonotype turned up many times. V is TRBV27 and J is TRBJ2-3, with 11 bases lining up with TRBD1. From germline, CDR1 is MNHEY and CDR2 SMNVEV (reference sequence). The CDR3 contains 16 residues. V lost 4 bases, J lost 5 bases, and 8 bases stayed unmatched. The CDR3 coding sequence is TGTGCCAGCAGTTCATTTGGGGGGACAGGGGGAGATACGCAGTATTTT. Amino acids: CASSSFGGTGGDTQYF.

The rearrangement joins TRBV7-6 to TRBJ1-3; no firm D call. Germline assignment: CDR1 SGHVS and CDR2 FNYEAQ. This CDR3 has 16 residues. V shed 1 base and J shed 4 bases, with 14 bases lying between them. The chain's CDR3 is CASSLVGQRYGNTIYF. DNA of the CDR3: TGTGCCAGCAGCTTAGTAGGGCAGAGGTACGGAAACACCATATATTTT. Complete variable domain (other parts from reference TRBV7-6 and TRBJ1-3): GAGVSQSPRYKVTKRGQDVALRCDPISGHVSLYWYRQALGQGPEFLTYFNYEAQQDKSGLPNDRFSAERPEGSISTLTIQRTEQRDSAMYRCASSLVGQRYGNTIYFGEGSWLTVV.

This clonotype has a handful of counts. The genes are TRBV7-9 and TRBJ2-3; D is uncertain. Trimming cost V 5 bases and J 0 bases, with 6 bases left between them. This CDR3 is built from 13 residues. The V gene's germline CDR1 is SEHNR and CDR2 FQNEAQ (reference sequence). CDR3 sequence reads: CASSPSSTDTQYF. CDR3 nucleotide sequence: TGTGCCAGCAGCCCCTCTAGCACAGATACGCAGTATTTT. Supplemented by reference TRBV7-9 and TRBJ2-3, the full variable domain reads DTGVSQNPRHKITKRGQNVTFRCDPISEHNRLYWYRQTLGQGPEFLTYFQNEAQLEKSRLLSDRFSAERPKGSFSTLEIQRTEQGDSAMYLCASSPSSTDTQYFGPGTRLTVL.

This clonotype was seen at least ten times. The V call is TRBV20-1, the J call TRBJ2-3; 8 nucleotides agree with TRBD2. The CDR3 spans 16 residues. Germline CDR1 reads DFQATT; CDR2 reads SNEGSKA (reference sequence). J lost 4 bases, V lost 0 bases, and 9 bases had no gene match. Here the CDR3 DNA reads TGCAGTGCTAGAGATCCGAGCGGGAGAGGTTCAGATACGCAGTATTTT. Its translation: CSARDPSGRGSDTQYF.

The CDR3 loop is CAGSAGSMNTEAFF. CDR3 bases: TGTGCCGGTAGTGCAGGGAGCATGAACACTGAAGCTTTCTTT. The chain recombines TRBV7-2 with TRBJ1-1; weak D call: TRBD1 (5 bases). CDR1 is SGHTA and CDR2 is FQGNSA in the germline V gene. This CDR3 contains 14 residues. V lost 11 bases and J 0 bases, leaving 16 bases between the germline ends.

This clonotype appeared many times. The chain joins TRBV7-8 to TRBJ2-4; no clear D gene. Germline V lookup: CDR1 SGHVS, CDR2 FQNEAQ. Trimming took off 0 bases at V and 5 bases at J, with 11 bases between the two ends. CDR3 length: 15 amino acids. This CDR3 reads CASSLAASKENIQYF. The DNA for the CDR3 is TGTGCCAGCAGCTTAGCCGCGTCGAAGGAAAACATTCAGTACTTC. Variable domain in full (rest from reference TRBV7-8 and TRBJ2-4): GAGVSQSPRYKVAKRGQDVALRCDPISGHVSLFWYQQALGQGPEFLTYFQNEAQLDKSGLPSDRFFAERPEGSVSTLKIQRTQQEDSAVYLCASSLAASKENIQYFGAGTRLSVL.

This clonotype was recorded many times. This rearrangement joins TRBV7-2 to TRBJ2-2; no clear D. Germline V CDR1 and CDR2: SGHTA, FQGNSA. V was cut by 1 base and J by 2 bases, with 11 bases left in between. This CDR3 is built from 16 residues. The CDR3 bases are TGTGCCAGCAGCTTAGTTGGCCCACGAAACACCGGGGAGCTGTTTTTT. It is translated as CASSLVGPRNTGELFF.

In its sample, this clonotype was seen a few times. The CDR3 spells CASSRGDSQTYEQYF. CDR3 DNA sequence: TGCGCCAGCAGCCGCGGGGACAGCCAAACCTACGAGCAGTACTTC. The V and J genes are TRBV5-1 and TRBJ2-7, with a weak D call TRBD1 (7 bases). CDR3 length equals 15 residues. Germline lookup yields CDR1 SGHRS and CDR2 YFSETQ. V was shortened by 4 bases and J by 2 bases, with 16 bases between the two germline ends.

This clonotype was counted at least ten times. V and J are TRBV19 and TRBJ2-1; D ambiguous. There are 14 residues in the CDR3. Per the germline V gene, CDR1 is LNHDA and CDR2 is SQIVND (reference sequence). V lost 4 bases and J 0 bases, leaving 7 bases between the germline ends. The CDR3 here is CASSSQSSYNEQFF. CDR3 sequence (DNA): TGTGCCAGTAGTAGCCAGAGCTCCTACAATGAGCAGTTCTTC.